A single sample gave rise to the 23 T cell receptor beta chains below, sequenced in a study of Graves' ophthalmopathy and Graves' hyperthyroidism. Amplified TCR beta CDR3 regions were obtained using RNA transcripts as template. Following a first-round RT-PCR that used HTBI primers, a second-round multiplex PCR was carried out. TCRdb fed the multiplex PCR reads into MiXCR, producing one record per CDR3 protein. This sample has 170,000 or so distinct CDR3 sequences, with approximately 38% found just once. Source material: peripheral blood. The source of these receptors is a woman aged 40 to 49 with Graves' ophthalmopathy.

The chain joins TRBV28 to TRBJ1-1; D unclear. Between the trimmed V and J ends, which lost 11 bases and 1 base, there was a span of 20 bases. From germline, CDR1 is MDHEN and CDR2 SYDVKM. The CDR3 consists of 15 residues. The CDR3 DNA reads as TGTGCCGCAGCTTCTTACGGGGTCTCGAACACTGAAGCTTTCTTT. Its translation is CAAASYGVSNTEAFF.

The gene calls are TRBV6-5 and TRBJ1-1; tentatively, D is TRBD1 (5 bases). Germline lookup yields CDR1 MNHEY and CDR2 SVGAGI. CDR3 length: 15 amino acids. V was trimmed by 0 bases and J by 7 bases, leaving 15 bases between them. Here the CDR3 reads CASSYSILGADEAFF. CDR3 nucleotide sequence: TGTGCCAGCAGTTACTCGATTTTAGGGGCTGATGAAGCTTTCTTT.

The genes are TRBV28 and TRBJ1-2, with TRBD1 matching 7 bases. CDR1 is MDHEN, CDR2 SYDVKM, per germline. After removal of 4 bases from V and 4 bases from J, the junction contained 12 bases not matched to a gene. The CDR3 covers 16 residues. CDR3 loop: CASSSGDTGAFYGYTF. CDR3 bases: TGTGCCAGCAGTTCAGGGGACACAGGGGCGTTCTATGGCTACACCTTC.

In its sample, this clonotype was seen many times. The gene calls are TRBV4-2 and TRBJ2-5; the D gene could be TRBD1 or TRBD2 (5 bases each). Trimming pared 3 bases from V and 3 bases from J, leaving 17 bases between. The V gene's germline CDR1 is LGHNA and CDR2 YNFKEQ. This CDR3 comprises 16 residues. CDR3 DNA: TGTGCCAGCAGCCAGAGCCCCGGGACGGTAAAAGAGACCCAGTACTTC. Its translation: CASSQSPGTVKETQYF.

The table lists this clonotype with many counts. Compared with germline, one end of the junction differs, possibly owing to a read error. The chain joins TRBV28 to TRBJ1-2, with 10 bases identical to TRBD1. Germline assignment: CDR1 MDHEN and CDR2 SYDVKM. This CDR3 has 14 amino acids. CDR3 amino acids: CASRRTGGNFGYTF. The CDR3 DNA follows: TGTGCCAGCAGAAGGACAGGGGGAAACTTTGGCTACACCTTC.

The chain joins TRBV19 to TRBJ1-5; D perhaps matches TRBD1 (5 bases). Trimming pared 8 bases from V and 6 bases from J, leaving 17 bases between. This CDR3 spans 14 amino acids. CDR1 and CDR2 from the germline V gene are LNHDA and SQIVND (reference sequence). CDR3 residues: CASASSRGTQPQHF. The CDR3 nucleotides read TGTGCCAGTGCTAGTAGTCGGGGGACTCAGCCCCAGCATTTT.

The chain has TRBV7-3 and TRBJ2-2; possible D gene TRBD1, 6 bases. V was pared by 5 bases and J by 3 bases, with 13 bases between. Germline V gene lookup returns CDR1 SGHTA and CDR2 FQGTGA. This CDR3 region has 15 residues. The CDR3 protein is CASSPGQIYTGELFF. Here the CDR3 DNA reads TGTGCCAGCAGCCCTGGACAGATCTACACCGGGGAGCTGTTTTTT. The full variable domain, with the rest looked up from reference TRBV7-3 and TRBJ2-2, is GAGVSQTPSNKVTEKGKYVELRCDPISGHTALYWYRQSLGQGPEFLIYFQGTGAADDSGLPNDRFFAVRPEGSVSTLKIQRTERGDSAVYLCASSPGQIYTGELFFGEGSRLTVL.

This clonotype was observed a few times. The chain links TRBV6-2 or TRBV6-3 to TRBJ1-5; no definite D call. The CDR3 extends over 14 amino acids. CDR1 is MNHEY, CDR2 SVGEGT, per germline. The V gene lost 7 bases and the J gene lost 0 bases, with 10 bases spanning the gap. The CDR3 DNA sequence: TGTGCCAGCACTGACACGTATAGCAATCAGCCCCAGCATTTT. Translation: CASTDTYSNQPQHF.

This clonotype has a count of ten or more. V usage is TRBV28 and J usage is TRBJ1-3; TRBD1 agrees at 7 bases. CDR1 is MDHEN and CDR2 is SYDVKM in the germline V gene. The CDR3 covers 14 residues. Unmatched junction bases numbered 4, after V lost 6 bases and J lost 2 bases. This CDR3 reads CASSPRGPGNTIYF. The CDR3 coding sequence is TGTGCCAGCAGCCCGAGGGGGCCTGGAAACACCATATATTTT.

The J gene is TRBJ1-5, the V gene TRBV10-3; possibly TRBD1 for D (5 bases). CDR1 is ENHRY, CDR2 SYGVKD, per germline. V lost 0 bases and J 0 bases, leaving 12 bases between the germline ends. CDR3 length: 17 amino acids. The CDR3 coding sequence is TGTGCCATCAGTGAGTCTGGGCGACAGTCTAGCAATCAGCCCCAGCATTTT. Protein sequence: CAISESGRQSSNQPQHF.

This clonotype was seen ten or more times. The genes are TRBV19 and TRBJ1-5; D call uncertain. The V end lost 7 bases, the J end lost 4 bases, and 14 bases lay between the germline ends. This CDR3 is 14 amino acids long. Looked up from germline, CDR1 is LNHDA and CDR2 is SQIVND (reference sequence). The CDR3 reads CASKIMGWNQPQHF. The CDR3 bases are TGTGCCAGTAAAATAATGGGTTGGAATCAGCCCCAGCATTTT.

This clonotype was recorded at least ten times. V usage is TRBV27 and J usage is TRBJ2-7; tentatively, D is TRBD2 (5 bases). Trimming shortened V by 3 bases and J by 2 bases, and 11 bases separated the two germline ends. Looked up from germline, CDR1 is MNHEY and CDR2 is SMNVEV (reference sequence). This CDR3 is 14 amino acids long. In DNA form, the CDR3 reads TGTGCCAGCAGTTTTGTGTCCGGGACCTACGAGCAGTACTTC. The encoded protein is CASSFVSGTYEQYF.

This sequence joins TRBV30 and TRBJ1-2; no clear D gene. Germline V gene sequence: CDR1 GTSNPN, CDR2 SVGIG (reference sequence). V was clipped by 1 base and J by 5 bases, with 8 bases between them. This CDR3 is 12 amino acids long. The CDR3: CAWSGVGYGYTF. CDR3 bases: TGTGCCTGGAGTGGGGTCGGGTATGGCTACACCTTC.

This clonotype was detected many times. The chain is built from TRBV19 and TRBJ1-1, with D possibly TRBD1 on 6 matching bases. The germline V and J ends were trimmed by 4 bases and 3 bases, with 12 bases remaining between them. CDR1 and CDR2 (germline): LNHDA, SQIVND (reference sequence). The CDR3 extends over 14 amino acids. The CDR3: CASSTPGEYTEAFF. In nucleotides, the CDR3 is TGTGCCAGTAGTACTCCAGGGGAATACACTGAAGCTTTCTTT.

Ten or more counts support this clonotype. The chain combines TRBV24-1 with TRBJ2-3, with D hard to call. CDR3 size: 11 residues. Germline CDR1 and CDR2: KGHDR and SFDVKD. Trimming took 5 bases from V and 12 from J, leaving 11 bases between them. CDR3 sequence reads: CATSAQERQYF. The CDR3 DNA follows: TGTGCCACCAGTGCCCAGGAAAGACAGTATTTT.

This clonotype was seen many times. The genes are TRBV28 and TRBJ1-2, with D unresolved. Trimming took 6 bases from V and 2 from J, leaving 7 bases between them. Per the germline V gene, CDR1 is MDHEN and CDR2 is SYDVKM. The CDR3 has 12 amino acids. The CDR3 loop reads CASRSYNYGYTF. CDR3 nucleotides: TGTGCCAGCAGATCATACAACTATGGCTACACCTTC.

Ten or more counts support this clonotype. This chain connects TRBV28 to TRBJ2-5, with a possible D match to TRBD1 (6 bases). There are 13 residues in the CDR3. CDR1 MDHEN and CDR2 SYDVKM come from the germline V gene. Trimming took 11 bases from V and 0 from J, leaving 13 bases between them. This chain's CDR3 is CAGSQGNQETQYF. CDR3 in DNA: TGTGCCGGTTCTCAGGGGAACCAAGAGACCCAGTACTTC.

Ten or more counts support this clonotype. The rearrangement uses TRBV6-2 or TRBV6-3 and TRBJ2-2, with TRBD1 matching 7 bases. The V and J ends lost 3 bases and 3 bases, in that order; junction bases with no gene match: 4. The CDR3 contains 15 residues. CDR1 MNHEY and CDR2 SVGEGT come from the germline V gene. The CDR3 nucleotides are TGTGCCAGCAGTTATCTTAGGGGGCACACCGGGGAGCTGTTTTTT. Translating gives CASSYLRGHTGELFF.

This clonotype was observed at least ten times. This chain joins TRBV4-2 and TRBJ2-5, with 8 bases lining up with TRBD1. The CDR3 consists of 15 residues. J was trimmed by 6 bases and V by 0 bases; bases with no gene match: 6. Germline CDR1 LGHNA, CDR2 YNFKEQ. CDR3 residues: CASSQDPGGGKTQYF. DNA of the CDR3: TGTGCCAGCAGCCAAGATCCAGGGGGCGGGAAGACCCAGTACTTC.

V gene TRBV28 combines with J gene TRBJ2-7; 8 bases are a match to TRBD1. The germline CDR1 and CDR2 sequences are MDHEN and SYDVKM. Germline trimming cut 7 bases from V and 7 bases from J; bases unmatched to any gene: 6. There are 12 residues in the CDR3. This CDR3 is CASTQGAREQYF. The CDR3 DNA reads as TGTGCCAGCACTCAGGGGGCGAGAGAGCAGTACTTC. The variable domain in full, with the rest retrieved from reference TRBV28 and TRBJ2-7, is DVKVTQSSRYLVKRTGEKVFLECVQDMDHENMFWYRQDPGLGLRLIYFSYDVKMKEKGDIPEGYSVSREKKERFSLILESASTNQTSMYLCASTQGAREQYFGPGTRLTVT.

J is TRBJ2-5 and V is TRBV12-3 or TRBV12-4; D might be TRBD2 (6 bases). The CDR3 consists of 14 residues. Trimming cost V 2 bases and J 2 bases, with 9 bases left between them. The CDR3: CASSLRREQETQYF. The CDR3 DNA is TGTGCCAGCAGTTTAAGGCGGGAACAAGAGACCCAGTACTTC.

This clonotype was recorded only once. This chain links TRBV6-2 or TRBV6-3 with TRBJ2-7; D not resolved. V was cut by 6 bases and J by 3 bases, with 15 bases left in between. The CDR3 contains 14 residues. The germline V gene has CDR1 MNHEY and CDR2 SVGEGT. CDR3 coding DNA: TGTGCCAGCAGGGACGCCTCGTCTCTCTACGAGCAGTACTTC. It encodes CASRDASSLYEQYF.

This clonotype was observed many times. The chain couples TRBV5-1 to TRBJ2-1, with 9 bases that match TRBD1. Germline V gene sequence: CDR1 SGHRS, CDR2 YFSETQ. V shed 4 bases, J shed 6 bases, and the junction held 11 bases outside the gene matches. This CDR3 contains 16 residues. CDR3 residues: CASSEEQGARSNEQFF. DNA for the CDR3: TGCGCCAGCAGCGAAGAACAGGGGGCGCGCTCCAATGAGCAGTTCTTC.